Sequencing of this TCR beta chain was carried out in a study of blood T cell repertoires in COVID-19. Across the whole study: Both acute and convalescent COVID-19 samples were obtained from the United States, Italy and Spain. PBMCs, B-cell-depleted T cells, or T cells provided the cDNA or gDNA that made up the material.

As processed by the authors: The assay estimated nucleated cells by amplifying reference gene primers. Generated by immunoSEQ multiplex PCR, the TCRdb table keeps only in-frame clones and is missing some. The V and J calls and clone size are taken from that table; D and trimming were inferred from the DNA. This sample carries about 200,000 clones, roughly 75% of them seen once, and the ten largest clones take 4.5% to 7%. Germline lookup yields CDR1 MGHRA and CDR2 YSYEKL. V lost 1 base and J lost 2; bases outside the gene matches: 6. This CDR3 has 16 amino acids. The receptor was derived from a woman in her 70s with acute or convalescent COVID-19. The V gene is TRBV4-1, the J gene TRBJ1-2; 8 nucleotides align to TRBD1. The sample was peripheral blood. The CDR3 DNA is TGCGCCAGCAGCCAAGCTTGGACAGGGTTCAACTATGGCTACACCTTC. Protein product: CASSQAWTGFNYGYTF.